Included here is one TCR beta chain sequence, with context. This receptor's antigen is unknown. No base qualities exist here, and no much larger clone lies one base off it. The sample is drawn from a study of T cell responses to AZD1222 COVID-19 vaccine (dated by TCRdb to the early 2020s). About the full investigation: AZD1222 recipients with second doses at about 4 weeks or about 12 weeks were pooled, because spike-specific TCR depth and breadth did not differ between schedules. TCR sequencing covered 233 trial participants: around 210 given two doses of AZD1222 and 26 given two doses of MenACWY control vaccine. Enrollment into the trials was organized by age into subgroups of 18-55, 56-69 and 70-plus years, and those subgroups contained roughly 140, 27 and 60 TCR-sequenced participants, respectively. General findings and caveats noted by the study authors: Conclusions about previously exposed vaccinees were limited because only five to seven AZD1222 recipients were SARS-CoV-2 seropositive at baseline. Most participants were white British and females outnumbered males, and the authors suggested that clonal diversity may have been underestimated. In the small 56-69-year group, the increase in depth fell short of significance, most likely because of low power. CD4 TCRs associated with the vaccine covered the entire spike protein, and the dominant responses were in regions 160-218 and 743-854. After two AZD1222 doses, both the breadth and the depth of spike-specific TCRs were significantly higher than at day 0 and than in MenACWY recipients. Because no day 14 peak-response samples were available, the repertoires could be characterized only after the peak T cell response. Reportedly, close to half of the unique spike-specific TCRs recognized epitopes lying outside the regions that are mutated in the B.1.351 and B.1.1.7 variants.

The sample's time point label, in plain terms: baseline before first vaccination. Samples from vaccinated people were obtained from the UK trials COV001 and COV002, which included a single-blind randomized controlled phase 2/3 trial of AZD1222 (ChAdOx1 nCoV-19) in healthy adults. For TCRbeta chain sequencing, PBMC samples from trial participants were taken at day 0 and at day 28 after the second dose. The CDR3 regions of human TCRbeta chains were analyzed by immunosequencing. Per the authors' processing: Repertoire TCRs were matched against a reference library of SARS-CoV-2-specific TCRs generated with the MIRA antigen-specificity platform. Breadth meant the fraction of unique TCRs that were SARS-CoV-2-associated, whereas depth meant the fraction of total T cells that were SARS-CoV-2-associated. Using the MIRA data, each spike-specific TCR was assigned both to the spike region to which the TCR was reactive and to a CD4 or CD8 class. Log10-transformed breadth and depth values were compared by one-way ANOVA with Sidak's multiple comparisons tests. The clones in this table, taken by TCRdb from immuneACCESS, are in-frame only. Not every clone is retained; where verified, under half of the shortfall comes from an unresolved V gene, and the cause of the rest is unknown. That table is the source of V, J and clone size, and D and trimming were worked out from the DNA. The sample table lists under 75,000 clones, 85% of them with a count of one. Around 20% of the sample is taken by the ten largest.

Here V drops 4 bases and J drops 2 bases, and the junction holds 3 bases not matched to any gene. CDR3 length: 15 amino acids, cysteine to phenylalanine. Only the CDR3 part of the read is kept: 45 bases, read in frame from the first base. CDR1 and CDR2 are drawn from the germline V gene (reference sequence): MNHNY, SVGAGI. The sample was peripheral blood, taken on day 0 of AZD1222 vaccination. The clonotype was recovered from an adult in good health. The chain links TRBV6-6 with TRBJ1-1; 11 bases in between match TRBD1. Here the CDR3 is given as CASSWDRGVNTEAFF. The base sequence is TGTGCCAGCAGTTGGGACAGGGGGGTAAACACTGAAGCTTTCTTT.